The rows below give T cell receptor beta chains drawn from one sample of a study of Graves' ophthalmopathy and Graves' hyperthyroidism. A single record per CDR3 protein comes from TCRdb applying MiXCR to the multiplex PCR reads. The table includes about 740,000 distinct CDR3 sequences, 35% to 50% detected once. The sample taken for sequencing was peripheral blood. These receptors came from an adult man with Graves' ophthalmopathy. Each CDR3 is given with its conserved first and last residue. A D gene is named only where the DNA matches it firmly. For some rows the clone size is stated as once, few or many, or as a class when expanded; others skip it.

clone size	V gene	D gene	J gene	CDR3 protein	CDR3 DNA
.	TRBV2	.	TRBJ2-2	CASSPDGAGGELFF	TGTGCCAGCAGCCCCGATGGGGCTGGCGGGGAGCTGTTTTTT
many	TRBV20-1	TRBD1	TRBJ1-5	CSARDSTQPQHF	TGCAGTGCGAGGGACAGCACTCAGCCCCAGCATTTT
.	TRBV4-1	.	TRBJ1-5	CASSPIYNQPQHF	TGCGCCAGCAGCCCCATATACAATCAGCCCCAGCATTTT
many	TRBV29-1	TRBD2	TRBJ2-7	CSVSAGTSGYEQYF	TGCAGCGTTAGCGCCGGGACTAGCGGCTACGAGCAGTACTTC
.	TRBV25-1	TRBD1	TRBJ2-7	CASNSGQRGYEQYF	TGTGCCAGCAATTCGGGACAGAGAGGCTACGAGCAGTACTTC
.	TRBV5-1	.	TRBJ2-6	CASSLALGSGANVLTF	TGCGCCAGCAGCTTGGCCCTGGGCTCTGGGGCCAACGTCCTGACTTTC
.	TRBV7-9	TRBD1	TRBJ1-1	CASSLFTGDTEAFF	TGTGCCAGCAGCTTATTCACAGGGGACACTGAAGCTTTCTTT
many	TRBV2	TRBD2	TRBJ2-5	CASRTSGGETQYF	TGCGCCAGCAGGACTAGCGGGGGAGAGACCCAGTACTTC
few	TRBV7-8	.	TRBJ2-5	CASSLGFSGGVGETQYF	TGTGCCAGCAGCTTAGGATTTTCTGGCGGGGTTGGGGAGACCCAGTACTTC
.	TRBV2	TRBD1	TRBJ1-2	CASRGPGQSYGYTF	TGTGCCAGCAGGGGCCCGGGACAGTCCTATGGCTACACCTTC
many	TRBV3-1	.	TRBJ2-7	CASSQSNEQYF	TGTGCCAGCAGCCAATCCAACGAGCAGTACTTC
.	TRBV4-1	.	TRBJ1-4	CASSQDQASRAELFF	TGCGCCAGCAGCCAAGATCAGGCGTCGCGTGCTGAACTGTTTTTT
many	TRBV2	TRBD2	TRBJ2-5	CASSKGGLAEETQYF	TGTGCCAGCTCAAAAGGAGGACTAGCTGAAGAGACCCAGTACTTC
.	TRBV5-8	.	TRBJ1-5	CASSLGSVEPQHF	TGTGCCAGCAGCTTGGGGTCCGTAGAGCCCCAGCATTTT
many	TRBV7-9	.	TRBJ2-5	CASSATSAKETQYF	TGTGCCAGCAGCGCCACATCGGCGAAGGAGACCCAGTACTTC
.	TRBV6-5	.	TRBJ2-7	CASSFGQGDYERYF	TGTGCCAGCAGTTTCGGGCAGGGGGACTACGAGCGGTACTTC
.	TRBV2	.	TRBJ1-2	CASKGRGYYGYTF	TGTGCCAGCAAAGGCAGGGGCTACTATGGCTACACCTTC